This T cell receptor (beta chain) was sequenced during a study of T cells in Graves' hyperthyroidism and ophthalmopathy. Turning to the study itself: Prior to any treatment, at the point of initial diagnosis, peripheral blood was collected. Study-level results: Within blood appeared most thyroid clonotypes that had expanded above 0.001.

This clonotype was detected ten times or more. The antigen is undetermined. RNA transcripts gave rise to amplified TCR beta CDR3 regions. Carried out on the TCR CDR3, a first-round RT-PCR used the HTBI primer set. One entry per CDR3 protein results from TCRdb running MiXCR on the multiplex PCR reads. This sample carries 300,000 to 400,000 distinct CDR3 sequences, roughly 23% of them seen once, and the ten largest clones take over 45%. Patients aged 18 to 65 had newly diagnosed hyperthyroidism lasting under 2 months. 9 to 10 ml fresh peripheral blood yielded the PBMCs. The CDR3 is 15 residues long. Germline-derived CDR1 and CDR2 are SNHLY and FYNNEI. Trimming took 6 bases from V and 5 from J; bases not matched to a gene: 8.

This TCR was sampled from a woman in her 50s with Graves' hyperthyroidism. Sample: blood. The chain links TRBV2 to TRBJ2-1, with TRBD2 identical over 9 bases. This chain's CDR3 is CASSELGLANNEQFF. The CDR3 nucleotides read TGTGCCAGCAGCGAACTAGGACTAGCGAACAATGAGCAGTTCTTC. The complete variable domain, with remaining parts taken from reference TRBV2 and TRBJ2-1, reads EPEVTQTPSHQVTQMGQEVILRCVPISNHLYFYWYRQILGQKVEFLVSFYNNEISEKSEIFDDQFSVERPDGSNFTLKIRSTKLEDSAMYFCASSELGLANNEQFFGPGTRLTVL.